The 31 T cell receptor beta chains given below trace back to one sample, sequenced in a study of shared clonotypes between healthy human individuals (dated by TCRdb to 2018 to 2020). Library preparation employed the immunoSEQ multiplex PCR assay. As stored in TCRdb, this immuneACCESS dataset retains in-frame rearrangements with V and J assigned. A fraction of the clones does not appear; measured against another copy, unresolved V genes explain less than half of the discrepancy, and the remainder lacks a known reason. This sample lists roughly 2.2 million clones; around 92% were detected once. The top ten constitute 0.3% to 0.4% of the sample. Material: naive CD4+ T cells from PBMCs. According to the study, the label for this sample's cell subset or site signals: CD45RA+ positively selected. These receptor sequences come from a man aged 18-30 years in good health. Some clones in this sample may be carry-over from other donors' samples.

This clone has a single count. This chain links TRBV28 with TRBJ2-7, with TRBD1 matching 7 bases. Germline trimming cut 7 bases from V and 1 base from J; bases unmatched to any gene: 4. The germline V gene encodes CDR1 MDHEN and CDR2 SYDVKM. The CDR3 runs 13 residues. The CDR3 loop reads CASKGTDSYEQYF. The CDR3 DNA sequence: TGTGCCAGCAAGGGGACAGATTCCTACGAGCAGTACTTC.

The V and J genes are TRBV5-5 and TRBJ1-1; TRBD1 matches at 11 bases. This CDR3 spans 15 amino acids. V was pared by 0 bases and J by 4 bases, with 2 bases of the junction left unmatched. Germline V gene sequence: CDR1 SGHKS, CDR2 YYEKEE (reference sequence). CDR3 sequence (DNA): TGTGCCAGCAGCTTGGTGGGACAGGGGGTCACTGAAGCTTTCTTT. Translation: CASSLVGQGVTEAFF.

CDR3 sequence: CASSFNLGDEQYF. In DNA, the CDR3 is TGTGCCAGCAGTTTCAACTTGGGGGACGAGCAGTACTTC. V gene TRBV27 combines with J gene TRBJ2-7, with D perhaps assigned TRBD1 or TRBD2 (5 bases each). Trimming took off 3 bases at V and 5 bases at J, with 11 bases between the two ends. Germline V gene sequence: CDR1 MNHEY, CDR2 SMNVEV (reference sequence). The CDR3 has 13 amino acids.

The chain uses TRBV11-3 and TRBJ2-1, with 8 bases matching TRBD1. The CDR3 consists of 17 residues. Germline CDR1 is SGHNT and CDR2 is YENEEA. The J segment lost 0 bases and the V segment lost 5 bases, leaving 9 bases of the junction unmatched. DNA of the CDR3: TGTGCCAGCAGCCCCCGAGGGGGGACAGGCTCCTACAATGAGCAGTTCTTC. Protein product: CASSPRGGTGSYNEQFF. Full variable domain (remainder filled in from reference TRBV11-3 and TRBJ2-1): EAGVVQSPRYKIIEKKQPVAFWCNPISGHNTLYWYLQNLGQGPELLIRYENEEAVDDSQLPKDRFSAERLKGVDSTLKIQPAELGDSAVYLCASSPRGGTGSYNEQFFGPGTRLTVL.

The chain uses TRBV6-1 and TRBJ2-1, with 11 bases fitting TRBD2. CDR1 is MNHNS and CDR2 is SASEGT in the germline V gene. The CDR3 consists of 15 residues. With 6 bases clipped from V and 5 bases from J, the junction kept 6 bases outside the gene matches. The CDR3 spells CASRKTSGDNNEQFF. The CDR3 DNA follows: TGTGCCAGCAGAAAGACTAGCGGGGATAACAATGAGCAGTTCTTC.

The chain uses TRBV5-5 and TRBJ2-5; D not certain. The CDR3 covers 15 residues. Trimming cost V 1 base and J 1 base, with 11 bases left between them. Germline CDR1 SGHKS, CDR2 YYEKEE (reference sequence). The CDR3 loop reads CASSLSHIPQETQYF. CDR3 sequence (DNA): TGTGCCAGCAGCTTGTCCCATATTCCCCAAGAGACCCAGTACTTC.

CDR3 residues: CASSLYNTGELFF. In nucleotides, the CDR3 is TGCGCCAGCAGCTTGTATAACACCGGGGAGCTGTTTTTT. The chain is built from TRBV5-1 and TRBJ2-2, with D uncertain. CDR1 is SGHRS, CDR2 YFSETQ, per germline. This CDR3 is 13 amino acids long. V was shortened by 1 base and J by 2 bases, with 3 bases between the two germline ends.

In this sample, this clone turned up once. The chain is built from TRBV9 and TRBJ2-1; 10 nucleotides align to TRBD2. V shed 1 base and J 7 bases; nucleotides not matched to a gene: 5. CDR1 and CDR2 from the germline V gene are SGDLS and YYNGEE. The CDR3 runs to 15 residues. The CDR3 nucleotides are TGTGCCAGCAGCGTAACCGGGACTAGCGTAAATGAGCAGTTCTTC. Amino acids: CASSVTGTSVNEQFF.

The V and J genes are TRBV5-4 and TRBJ1-1; 7 bases fit TRBD1. V dropped 4 bases and J dropped 3; count of bases not matched to a gene: 6. The CDR3 sequence is 14 residues long. From germline, CDR1 is SGHNT and CDR2 YYREEE (reference sequence). The CDR3 loop is CASSPQGGYTEAFF. The CDR3, as DNA: TGTGCCAGCAGCCCCCAAGGGGGCTACACTGAAGCTTTCTTT.

This chain connects TRBV5-1 to TRBJ2-2; 8 bases fit TRBD1. J gave up 11 bases and V 1 base, and 4 bases lay outside the gene matches. Germline loops: CDR1 SGHRS, CDR2 YFSETQ. The CDR3 sequence is 13 residues long. The CDR3 nucleotides read TGCGCCAGCAGCTTGAGTTCAGGGGGCGAGCTGTTTTTT. Amino acids: CASSLSSGGELFF.

The J gene is TRBJ1-4, the V gene TRBV18, with a tentative D call TRBD1 (6 bases). Between the trimmed V and J ends, which lost 1 base and 3 bases, there was a span of 9 bases. The length of the CDR3 is 15 residues. Germline V gives CDR1 KGHSH, CDR2 LQKENI. CDR3 in DNA: TGTGCCAGCTCACCACAACAGGGCCCTAATGAAAAACTGTTTTTT. Its protein product is CASSPQQGPNEKLFF.

The V and J genes are TRBV2 and TRBJ2-7; D remains ambiguous. V was shortened by 7 bases and J by 5 bases, with 12 bases between the two germline ends. The CDR3 is 12 amino acids. The germline V gene encodes CDR1 SNHLY and CDR2 FYNNEI. In DNA, the CDR3 is TGTGCCAGCAAGTCCGAAACGGACGAGCAGTACTTC. It translates to CASKSETDEQYF.

Remarks on this clone: The same CDR3 also results from other DNA sequences found in this sample. The rearrangement joins TRBV5-1 to TRBJ2-3; D unresolved. The germline CDR1 and CDR2 sequences are SGHRS and YFSETQ. The CDR3 has 15 residues. Trimming removed 0 bases from V and 0 bases from J, with 8 bases in between. In DNA, the CDR3 is TGCGCCAGCAGCTTGGATTGGGGTAGCACAGATACGCAGTATTTT. The encoded protein is CASSLDWGSTDTQYF.

On this clone: The same CDR3 is also encoded by other DNA sequences in this sample. The CDR3 DNA is TGTGCCAGCAGTGAAGCGCTAGAGACCCAGTACTTC. Amino acid sequence: CASSEALETQYF. V is TRBV6-1 and J is TRBJ2-5; D gene unclear. Germline assignment: CDR1 MNHNS and CDR2 SASEGT. This CDR3 comprises 12 residues. Trimming stripped 0 bases from V and 4 bases from J, with 3 bases between.

V gene TRBV5-1 combines with J gene TRBJ2-7; the match to TRBD1 covers 9 bases. CDR3 length: 15 amino acids. From germline, CDR1 is SGHRS and CDR2 YFSETQ. The V gene end was trimmed by 2 bases and the J gene end by 6 bases; junction bases not matched to a gene: 9. CDR3 protein: CASSFAGQGLGEQYF. CDR3 nucleotides: TGCGCCAGCAGCTTTGCGGGACAGGGACTTGGCGAGCAGTACTTC.

On this clone itself: Other DNA sequences in this sample translate to the same CDR3. The CDR3 coding sequence is TGTGCCAGCACCACTAATCAGCCCCAGCATTTT. Amino acid sequence: CASTTNQPQHF. The V gene is TRBV28, the J gene TRBJ1-5; D gene ambiguous. The CDR3 sequence is 11 residues long. CDR1 is MDHEN and CDR2 is SYDVKM in the germline V gene. V was cut by 7 bases and J by 4 bases, with 5 bases left in between.

The chain employs TRBV10-3 and TRBJ2-1, with TRBD2 matching over 11 bases. The V gene end was trimmed by 4 bases and the J gene end by 6 bases; junction bases not matched to a gene: 2. The CDR3 has 14 amino acids. The germline CDR1 and CDR2 sequences are ENHRY and SYGVKD. In nucleotides, the CDR3 is TGTGCCATCAGTGCTAGCGGGAGGACCAATGAGCAGTTCTTC. This sequence encodes CAISASGRTNEQFF.

The chain recombines TRBV15 with TRBJ2-7; 8 bases align to TRBD1. After removal of 0 bases from V and 2 bases from J, the junction contained 3 bases not matched to a gene. Germline V lookup: CDR1 LNHNV, CDR2 YYDKDF (reference sequence). The length of the CDR3 is 15 residues. DNA for the CDR3: TGTGCCACCAGCAGAGAGACAGGGGATACCTACGAGCAGTACTTC. Translated, it gives CATSRETGDTYEQYF.

This chain uses TRBV29-1 with TRBJ2-1; D may correspond to TRBD1 or TRBD2 (5 bases each). The V end was cut by 4 bases, the J end by 2 bases, with 9 bases between. This CDR3 spans 13 amino acids. The V gene's germline CDR1 is SQVTM and CDR2 ANQGSEA. CDR3 amino acids: CSVGQGPYNEQFF. DNA for the CDR3: TGCAGCGTTGGGCAGGGACCCTACAATGAGCAGTTCTTC.

On this clone: The sample contains more than one DNA sequence encoding this CDR3. The chain links TRBV5-1 to TRBJ2-1; tentatively, D is TRBD1 (6 bases). Germline V gene data show CDR1 as SGHRS and CDR2 as YFSETQ. The CDR3 is 14 residues long. Deletions cut 4 bases from V and 6 bases from J, with 14 bases between. The CDR3 spells CASSPGQGINEQFF. CDR3 in DNA: TGCGCCAGCAGCCCGGGGCAGGGGATCAATGAGCAGTTCTTC.

The chain joins TRBV28 to TRBJ2-5; D not resolved. Germline CDR1 is MDHEN and CDR2 is SYDVKM. This CDR3 contains 13 residues. The germline V and J ends were trimmed by 5 bases and 4 bases, with 11 bases remaining between them. CDR3 residues: CASSQTPPETQYF. CDR3 nucleotides: TGTGCCAGCAGTCAGACCCCCCCAGAGACCCAGTACTTC.

V usage is TRBV10-3 and J usage is TRBJ2-5; 7 bases line up with TRBD1. The CDR3 length is 13 residues. CDR1 ENHRY and CDR2 SYGVKD come from the germline V gene. V lost 4 bases and J lost 2; bases outside the gene matches: 1. In DNA, the CDR3 is TGTGCCATCAGTGGACAGGGACAAGAGACCCAGTACTTC. This gives the protein CAISGQGQETQYF.

The chain employs TRBV18 and TRBJ1-4; no reliable D call. This CDR3 is built from 16 residues. CDR1 and CDR2 from the germline V gene are KGHSH and LQKENI. Trimming took off 2 bases at V and 4 bases at J, with 14 bases between the two ends. CDR3: CASSPAQPLGNEKLFF. Written as DNA, the CDR3 is TGTGCCAGCTCACCAGCACAGCCGTTGGGTAATGAAAAACTGTTTTTT.

The rearrangement joins TRBV29-1 to TRBJ1-1; D may be TRBD1 (6 bases). The CDR3 runs to 15 residues. V was trimmed by 7 bases and J by 3 bases, leaving 21 bases between them. CDR1 is SQVTM, CDR2 ANQGSEA, per germline. The DNA for the CDR3 is TGCAGCGCCAAATCGGGGGGCGTATGGTACACTGAAGCTTTCTTT. This gives the protein CSAKSGGVWYTEAFF.

V gene TRBV14 combines with J gene TRBJ1-1, with a weak D call TRBD1 (5 bases). This CDR3 has 16 residues. Trimming removed 5 bases from V and 5 bases from J, with 21 bases in between. Germline CDR1 SGHDN, CDR2 FVKESK. In DNA, the CDR3 is TGTGCCAGCAGCGGGCGTTTCGGGCGGGGGAGAACTGAAGCTTTCTTT. Protein sequence: CASSGRFGRGRTEAFF. Based on the CDR3 plus reference TRBV14 and TRBJ1-1, the full variable domain is EAGVTQFPSHSVIEKGQTVTLRCDPISGHDNLYWYRRVMGKEIKFLLHFVKESKQDESGMPNNRFLAERTGGTYSTLKVQPAELEDSGVYFCASSGRFGRGRTEAFFGQGTRLTVV.

This chain joins TRBV19 and TRBJ2-6, with a weak D call TRBD1 (6 bases). V lost 1 base and J lost 0, with 10 bases in between. CDR3 length equals 17 residues. Germline CDR1 LNHDA, CDR2 SQIVND (reference sequence). CDR3 in DNA: TGTGCCAGTAGTATAGGGGGACAACTCTCTGGGGCCAACGTCCTGACTTTC. As protein: CASSIGGQLSGANVLTF.

The chain uses TRBV29-1 and TRBJ1-1; no definite D call. Trimming removed 0 bases at V and 5 bases at J, with 7 bases between. The CDR3 length is 12 residues. In germline, CDR1 is SQVTM, CDR2 ANQGSEA. The CDR3 loop is CSVEELKTEAFF. The CDR3 DNA reads as TGCAGCGTTGAAGAACTAAAAACTGAAGCTTTCTTT.

The chain recombines TRBV5-1 with TRBJ2-1, with TRBD2 matching 9 bases. The CDR3 totals 16 residues. The V segment lost 0 bases and the J segment 0 bases; nucleotides outside the gene matches: 1. The V gene's germline CDR1 is SGHRS and CDR2 YFSETQ. The CDR3 protein is CASSLDSGSSYNEQFF. CDR3 nucleotide sequence: TGCGCCAGCAGCTTGGATAGCGGGAGCTCCTACAATGAGCAGTTCTTC. The full variable domain, in which reference TRBV5-1 and TRBJ2-1 provide the parts outside the CDR3, is KAGVTQTPRYLIKTRGQQVTLSCSPISGHRSVSWYQQTPGQGLQFLFEYFSETQRNKGNFPGRFSGRQFSNSRSEMNVSTLELGDSALYLCASSLDSGSSYNEQFFGPGTRLTVL.

The rearrangement joins TRBV2 to TRBJ1-1; 7 nucleotides agree with TRBD1. Germline CDR1 is SNHLY and CDR2 is FYNNEI. The length of the CDR3 is 12 residues. Losses at the gene ends were 6 bases for V and 5 bases for J; bases not matched to a gene: 3. The CDR3 nucleotides are TGTGCCAGCAGCCTGACAGGGACTGAAGCTTTCTTT. Translating it yields CASSLTGTEAFF.

The chain has TRBV7-9 and TRBJ2-6; no firm D call. Germline V CDR1 and CDR2: SEHNR, FQNEAQ (reference sequence). Trimming pared 2 bases from V and 4 bases from J, leaving 9 bases between. This CDR3 is 15 amino acids long. The CDR3 is CASSLHGSGANVLTF. The CDR3 nucleotides read TGTGCCAGCAGCTTACATGGGTCCGGGGCCAACGTCCTGACTTTC.

This clone has only one observation. The chain has TRBV9 and TRBJ2-7, with a possible D match to TRBD1 (5 bases). CDR1 SGDLS and CDR2 YYNGEE come from the germline V gene. The CDR3 runs to 12 residues. V shed 1 base and J shed 6 bases, with 8 bases lying between them. The CDR3 DNA reads as TGTGCCAGCAGCGTAAGGGGATTCGAGCAGTACTTC. Translating it yields CASSVRGFEQYF.